The 16 T cell receptor beta chains in this list originate from one sample, sequenced in a study of cytomegalovirus exposure and HLA in healthy donors. PCR primers comprised 60 Vbeta and 13 Jbeta primers. Clones were sequenced by immunoSEQ multiplex PCR, and TCRdb holds only the in-frame ones, with some missing. This table holds 160,000 or so clones, over 75% found once. The sample taken for sequencing was PBMCs. The receptors here all came from a woman younger than 45 in good health and CMV-seronegative.

This clone showed up just a few times. Here the CDR3 DNA reads TGCAGCGTTGAGGGGGGGTTTCGAGCTTTCTTT. This encodes CSVEGGFRAFF. V usage is TRBV29-1 and J usage is TRBJ1-1; TRBD1 is a possible D gene (5 bases). V lost 3 bases and J 10 bases, leaving 12 bases between the germline ends. The CDR3 is made up of 11 amino acids. The germline CDR1 and CDR2 sequences are SQVTM and ANQGSEA.

The rearrangement links TRBV9 to TRBJ2-1; maybe TRBD2 (5 bases). V lost 0 bases and J lost 7, with 14 bases in between. Germline lookup yields CDR1 SGDLS and CDR2 YYNGEE. CDR3 length: 15 amino acids. CDR3 in DNA: TGTGCCAGCAGCGTAGCGGGGTTCGATGGAAATGAGCAGTTCTTC. It codes for CASSVAGFDGNEQFF.

The J gene is TRBJ1-1, the V gene TRBV7-9; D is possibly TRBD1 (6 bases). This CDR3 comprises 13 residues. Germline CDR1 is SEHNR and CDR2 is FQNEAQ (reference sequence). V lost 4 bases and J lost 4, with 10 bases in between. CDR3 bases: TGTGCCAGCAGCTCTACAGGGTTCACTGAAGCTTTCTTT. It encodes CASSSTGFTEAFF.

A note on this clone: The sample holds other DNA sequences that translate to the same CDR3. CDR3 in amino acids: CASSLAGGTDTQYF. The CDR3 region has the DNA TGCGCCAGCAGCTTGGCCGGGGGCACAGATACGCAGTATTTT. The rearrangement uses TRBV5-1 and TRBJ2-3, with D possibly TRBD2 on 5 matching bases. This CDR3 contains 14 residues. Germline CDR1 reads SGHRS; CDR2 reads YFSETQ. The germline V and J ends were trimmed by 0 bases and 1 base, with 6 bases remaining between them.

This chain joins TRBV6-5 and TRBJ2-5; 10 bases are shared with TRBD1. J gave up 3 bases and V 6 bases, and 7 bases lay outside the gene matches. Germline V gene data show CDR1 as MNHEY and CDR2 as SVGAGI. This CDR3 has 15 amino acids. This CDR3 reads CASRLLGTGEETQYF. CDR3 sequence (DNA): TGTGCCAGCAGACTCCTAGGGACAGGGGAAGAGACCCAGTACTTC.

This clone was observed a few times. The rearrangement links TRBV11-2 to TRBJ2-5; TRBD1 aligns across 9 bases. V shed 2 bases and J 11 bases; nucleotides not matched to a gene: 9. The germline gives CDR1 SGHAT, CDR2 FQNNGV. The CDR3 is 14 residues long. The CDR3 reads CASSLSGQGYEQYF. The CDR3 nucleotides read TGTGCCAGCAGCTTATCCGGACAGGGGTATGAGCAGTACTTC.

The rearrangement joins TRBV5-6 to TRBJ1-1, with 7 bases matching TRBD1. Germline V gene data show CDR1 as SGHDT and CDR2 as YYEEEE. With 2 bases clipped from V and 7 bases from J, the junction kept 2 bases outside the gene matches. This CDR3 has 12 residues. The CDR3 DNA reads as TGTGCCAGCAGCTTACAGGGGCTTGAAGCTTTCTTT. This codes for CASSLQGLEAFF.

The chain carries TRBV30 and TRBJ2-5; D is undetermined. The CDR3 extends over 15 amino acids. Trimming cost V 4 bases and J 2 bases, with 17 bases left between them. Germline lookup yields CDR1 GTSNPN and CDR2 SVGIG (reference sequence). The DNA of the CDR3 is TGTGCCTGGACCACTAAACACCGGTATCAAGAGACCCAGTACTTC. It translates to CAWTTKHRYQETQYF.

There are a few counts of this clone. The J gene is TRBJ2-5, the V gene TRBV19; TRBD2 matches 10 bases. V shed 5 bases, J shed 1 base, and the junction held 16 bases outside the gene matches. The CDR3 consists of 19 residues. The germline CDR1 and CDR2 sequences are LNHDA and SQIVND (reference sequence). The CDR3 reads CASSPVDWLAGEAQETQYF. The CDR3 DNA follows: TGTGCCAGTAGTCCGGTCGATTGGCTAGCGGGGGAAGCCCAAGAGACCCAGTACTTC.

The chain is built from TRBV2 and TRBJ2-7; the match to TRBD2 covers 7 bases. Trimming removed 3 bases from V and 4 bases from J; junction bases left unmatched: 9. There are 15 residues in the CDR3. Germline V gene sequence: CDR1 SNHLY, CDR2 FYNNEI. Written as DNA, the CDR3 is TGTGCCAGCAGTGACCTTTGGGACTATCAGTACGAGCAGTACTTC. Protein sequence: CASSDLWDYQYEQYF.

The chain employs TRBV9 and TRBJ1-2; 7 positions agree with TRBD1. The trim removed 2 bases at V and 7 bases at J, leaving 14 bases unmatched. The CDR3 covers 16 residues. Per the germline V gene, CDR1 is SGDLS and CDR2 is YYNGEE. This chain's CDR3 is CASSVRGVGGRGGYTF. As DNA, the CDR3 is TGTGCCAGCAGCGTCCGAGGGGTAGGGGGCCGTGGTGGCTACACCTTC. Using reference TRBV9 and TRBJ1-2 for the parts outside the CDR3, the full variable domain is DSGVTQTPKHLITATGQRVTLRCSPRSGDLSVYWYQQSLDQGLQFLIQYYNGEERAKGNILERFSAQQFPDLHSELNLSSLELGDSALYFCASSVRGVGGRGGYTFGSGTRLTVV.

This clone came up a few times. The gene calls are TRBV5-4 and TRBJ1-1; no clear D gene. The CDR3 length is 13 residues. Germline V gene data show CDR1 as SGHNT and CDR2 as YYREEE (reference sequence). V was shortened by 3 bases and J by 4 bases, with 10 bases between the two germline ends. CDR3 nucleotide sequence: TGTGCCAGCAGCTCCCGGTGGAGCACTGAAGCTTTCTTT. Residues: CASSSRWSTEAFF.

The chain uses TRBV9 and TRBJ2-5; D is uncertain. The CDR3 sequence is 15 residues long. The V end was cut by 4 bases, the J end by 5 bases, with 18 bases between. Germline V lookup: CDR1 SGDLS, CDR2 YYNGEE. The CDR3 DNA sequence: TGTGCCAGCAGCACCGGGTCCCATGCTTTGGAGACCCAGTACTTC. This encodes CASSTGSHALETQYF.

This clone occurred once. The chain links TRBV6-1 to TRBJ2-1, with TRBD1 matching over 8 bases. The CDR3 has 15 amino acids. With 4 bases clipped from V and 7 bases from J, the junction kept 9 bases outside the gene matches. In germline, CDR1 is MNHNS, CDR2 SASEGT. Here the CDR3 reads CASSGRQGLGNEQFF. CDR3 bases: TGTGCCAGCAGTGGGAGACAGGGGTTAGGGAATGAGCAGTTCTTC.

The rearrangement uses TRBV5-1 and TRBJ1-2; D unresolved. The V gene's germline CDR1 is SGHRS and CDR2 YFSETQ. The germline V and J ends were trimmed by 1 base and 4 bases, with 14 bases remaining between them. The CDR3 has 15 residues. The CDR3 sequence is CASSLSGNNGYGYTF. The CDR3 bases are TGCGCCAGCAGCTTGTCGGGGAATAATGGCTATGGCTACACCTTC.

The chain recombines TRBV14 with TRBJ2-3, with a tentative D call TRBD2 (6 bases). Trimming removed 1 base from V and 5 bases from J, with 16 bases in between. Germline lookup yields CDR1 SGHDN and CDR2 FVKESK. The CDR3 extends over 16 amino acids. The CDR3 DNA sequence: TGTGCCAGCAGCCAAGGTCTTCGCCCGGGGGAAGATACGCAGTATTTT. Its translation: CASSQGLRPGEDTQYF.